This passage covers 28 T cell receptor beta chains from one sample sequenced in a study of T cell responses to AZD1222 COVID-19 vaccine. Profiled with immunoSEQ multiplex PCR; TCRdb holds only in-frame clones, not every one. The data show about 150,000 clones, roughly 92% seen once. The material sequenced was peripheral blood, taken on day 0 of AZD1222 vaccination. These receptor sequences come from an adult in good health.

About this clone itself: Other DNA variants within this sample encode the same CDR3. The rearrangement uses TRBV5-1 and TRBJ2-5; 11 nucleotides line up with TRBD2. This CDR3 is 16 amino acids long. Germline CDR1 reads SGHRS; CDR2 reads YFSETQ. The V and J ends lost 0 bases and 2 bases, in that order; junction bases with no gene match: 3. The CDR3 nucleotides read TGCGCCAGCAGCTTGGTCCTAGCGGGGGGTCAAGAGACCCAGTACTTC. It translates to CASSLVLAGGQETQYF.

This clone has more than one count but fewer than ten. This sequence joins TRBV6-1 and TRBJ2-3; the match to TRBD2 covers 10 bases. Germline CDR1 and CDR2: MNHNS and SASEGT. This CDR3 region has 17 residues. The V segment lost 2 bases and the J segment 5 bases; nucleotides outside the gene matches: 10. Written as DNA, the CDR3 is TGTGCCAGCAGTGAATTAAAAGCGGGAGGGCCCGGAGATACGCAGTATTTT. Translating gives CASSELKAGGPGDTQYF.

This chain uses TRBV19 with TRBJ1-3; D unresolved. The CDR3 loop spans 13 amino acids. Germline V gene sequence: CDR1 LNHDA, CDR2 SQIVND (reference sequence). Trimming left V 5 bases short and J 4 bases short, with 9 bases between. CDR3 sequence (DNA): TGTGCCAGTAGTTTGGTTCTCGGAAACACCATATATTTT. It encodes CASSLVLGNTIYF.

The V and J genes are TRBV27 and TRBJ1-2; the D gene is possibly TRBD1 (6 bases). Trimming shortened V by 3 bases and J by 2 bases, and 7 bases separated the two germline ends. The CDR3 has 13 residues. Germline assignment: CDR1 MNHEY and CDR2 SMNVEV (reference sequence). The CDR3 loop is CASSFRGNYGYTF. CDR3 coding DNA: TGTGCCAGCAGTTTCAGGGGCAACTATGGCTACACCTTC.

The chain links TRBV6-2 or TRBV6-3 to TRBJ1-6; 7 positions match TRBD1. J gave up 7 bases and V 5 bases, and 5 bases lay outside the gene matches. In germline, CDR1 is MNHEY, CDR2 SVGEGT. This CDR3 has 14 residues. The CDR3 region is CASSKGTENSPLHF. The CDR3 DNA is TGTGCCAGCAGTAAGGGGACAGAAAATTCACCCCTCCACTTT.

The CDR3 loop reads CASSLALVTEAFF. CDR3 bases: TGTGCCAGCAGCTTAGCGCTGGTAACTGAAGCTTTCTTT. The chain uses TRBV11-2 and TRBJ1-1, with D uncertain. This CDR3 has 13 amino acids. Trimming left V 1 base short and J 5 bases short, with 8 bases between. Germline CDR1 is SGHAT and CDR2 is FQNNGV.

The chain has TRBV19 and TRBJ1-1, with D unresolved. Per the germline V gene, CDR1 is LNHDA and CDR2 is SQIVND (reference sequence). This CDR3 region has 14 residues. V shed 5 bases and J shed 1 base, with 11 bases lying between them. Written as DNA, the CDR3 is TGTGCCAGTAGTGCGGACTGGCCGAACACTGAAGCTTTCTTT. Protein product: CASSADWPNTEAFF.

The V and J genes are TRBV6-5 and TRBJ2-7; D is possibly TRBD2 (6 bases). The V end was cut by 0 bases, the J end by 5 bases, with 14 bases between. Germline assignment: CDR1 MNHEY and CDR2 SVGAGI. This CDR3 region has 15 residues. CDR3 nucleotide sequence: TGTGCCAGCAGTTACTCGCCCGGGGGTCACCACGAGCAGTACGTC. Its protein is CASSYSPGGHHEQYV.

The gene calls are TRBV6-5 and TRBJ1-1; D unresolved. CDR1 and CDR2 from the germline V gene are MNHEY and SVGAGI. The CDR3 is 14 amino acids. The V end was cut by 6 bases, the J end by 3 bases, with 14 bases between. CDR3: CASRADGWDTEAFF. The CDR3 bases are TGTGCCAGCAGGGCGGATGGATGGGACACTGAAGCTTTCTTT.

This clone appeared a single time. The genes are TRBV18 and TRBJ1-2; TRBD1 aligns across 10 bases. The V segment lost 4 bases and the J segment 5 bases; nucleotides outside the gene matches: 7. The germline gives CDR1 KGHSH, CDR2 LQKENI. The CDR3 spans 15 residues. The CDR3 DNA sequence: TGTGCCAGCTCACTCGGACAGGGGGATGGGTATGGCTACACCTTC. This encodes CASSLGQGDGYGYTF.

This clone was seen just once. The V call is TRBV11-3, the J call TRBJ1-2; D uncertain. This CDR3 region has 13 residues. CDR1 is SGHNT, CDR2 YENEEA, per germline. Trimming removed 2 bases at V and 5 bases at J, with 9 bases between. The CDR3 DNA follows: TGTGCCAGCAGCTTAAATTCCGGTTATGGCTACACCTTC. This sequence encodes CASSLNSGYGYTF.

V and J are TRBV12-3 or TRBV12-4 and TRBJ2-7; possible D gene TRBD2, 6 bases. With 1 base removed from V and 4 bases from J, the gap between germline ends came to 8 bases. The CDR3 is 13 residues long. The CDR3 sequence is CASSLGLGYEQYV. The CDR3 DNA is TGTGCCAGCAGTTTAGGACTAGGGTACGAGCAGTACGTC.

This clone was recorded only once. J is TRBJ2-3 and V is TRBV6-2 or TRBV6-3, with 13 nucleotides matching TRBD2. CDR1 is MNHEY, CDR2 SVGEGT, per germline. Trimming took 5 bases from V and 13 from J; bases not matched to a gene: 15. The CDR3 has 16 residues. CDR3 loop: CASSPWTSGRGGIKYF. The CDR3 DNA reads as TGTGCCAGCAGTCCGTGGACTAGCGGGAGAGGGGGCATTAAGTATTTT.

The chain couples TRBV2 to TRBJ1-3; D unclear. The germline V gene encodes CDR1 SNHLY and CDR2 FYNNEI. The CDR3 loop spans 13 amino acids. The germline V and J ends were trimmed by 1 base and 4 bases, with 5 bases remaining between them. The CDR3 DNA is TGTGCCAGCAGTGAAGAATCGGGAAACACCATATATTTT. Protein: CASSEESGNTIYF.

The chain joins TRBV2 to TRBJ1-5, with D unclear. V dropped 4 bases and J dropped 0 bases, with 10 bases sitting between them. The CDR3 contains 15 residues. Germline V lookup: CDR1 SNHLY, CDR2 FYNNEI. DNA of the CDR3: TGTGCCAGCAGTGTGTTAGGGAGTAGCAATCAGCCCCAGCATTTT. Translated, it gives CASSVLGSSNQPQHF.

The V and J genes are TRBV4-3 and TRBJ2-1; D call uncertain. The CDR3 length is 13 residues. V dropped 0 bases and J dropped 12 bases, with 12 bases sitting between them. Germline V lookup: CDR1 LGHNA, CDR2 YSLEER. The CDR3 spells CASSQEPSWRQFF. The DNA of the CDR3 is TGCGCCAGCAGCCAAGAGCCCTCCTGGAGGCAGTTCTTC.

V is TRBV30 and J is TRBJ1-6; TRBD1 might be the D (5 bases). The V and J ends lost 5 bases and 3 bases respectively, with 32 bases between them. CDR1 and CDR2 from the germline V gene are GTSNPN and SVGIG (reference sequence). The CDR3 has 21 amino acids. The CDR3 spells CAWEVPLGGFRNRGYNSPLHF. The CDR3 region has the DNA TGTGCCTGGGAGGTCCCTCTCGGGGGGTTTCGTAATCGTGGCTATAATTCACCCCTCCACTTT.

The gene calls are TRBV23-1 and TRBJ1-6; 7 bases agree with TRBD1. TRBV23-1 is classed as an ORF, of uncertain function. The CDR3 length is 20 residues. The trim removed 0 bases at V and 4 bases at J, leaving 15 bases unmatched. In DNA form, the CDR3 reads TGCGCCAGCAGTCAATCTCCCGCGACAGGGTCGAGGGGTTATAATTCACCCCTCCACTTT. As protein: CASSQSPATGSRGYNSPLHF.

The V gene is TRBV7-9, the J gene TRBJ1-2; D may be TRBD1 (6 bases). V was pared by 5 bases and J by 8 bases, with 18 bases between. Germline values: CDR1 SEHNR, CDR2 FQNEAQ (reference sequence). The CDR3 spans 14 residues. CDR3 nucleotides: TGTGCCAGCAGCCAAACGGTACAGGGTGGAGGCTACACCTTC. Translation gives CASSQTVQGGGYTF.

V gene TRBV7-9 combines with J gene TRBJ2-2, with 10 positions matching TRBD2. CDR1 SEHNR and CDR2 FQNEAQ come from the germline V gene (reference sequence). The junction had 15 bases not matched to a gene; V was cut back by 5 bases and J by 6 bases. CDR3 length: 18 residues. The CDR3 DNA reads TGTGCCAGCAGCAATTCCAGAGATAGCGGGAGGATTCCCGGGGAGCTGTTTTTT. This codes for CASSNSRDSGRIPGELFF.

The V call is TRBV7-9, the J call TRBJ1-2; possibly TRBD1 for D (6 bases). The CDR3 covers 16 residues. With 1 base removed from V and 8 bases from J, the gap between germline ends came to 20 bases. Per the germline V gene, CDR1 is SEHNR and CDR2 is FQNEAQ (reference sequence). The CDR3 nucleotides are TGTGCCAGCAGCTTAGTCTCGGGACAACCAAACAGGGGCTACACCTTC. Translated, it gives CASSLVSGQPNRGYTF.

V usage is TRBV19 and J usage is TRBJ2-1, with D tentatively TRBD1 (6 bases). CDR3 length equals 12 residues. CDR1 is LNHDA, CDR2 SQIVND, per germline (reference sequence). V lost 3 bases and J 11 bases, leaving 11 bases between the germline ends. CDR3: CASSMTGGKQFF. For the CDR3, the DNA is TGTGCCAGTAGTATGACAGGAGGCAAGCAGTTCTTC.

This rearrangement joins TRBV3-1 (or the pseudogene TRBV3-2) to TRBJ1-6; D is undetermined. The germline gives CDR1 LGHDT, CDR2 YNNKEL (reference sequence). The CDR3 consists of 19 residues. V was pared by 0 bases and J by 0 bases, with 15 bases between. The CDR3 bases are TGTGCCAGCAGCCAAGATAGTGCGGCAGCGAGCTCCTATAATTCACCCCTCCACTTT. Translation: CASSQDSAAASSYNSPLHF.

The rearrangement links TRBV7-3 to TRBJ1-1; 7 bases agree with TRBD1. This CDR3 region has 14 residues. J lost 5 bases, V lost 5 bases, and 8 bases had no gene match. The germline CDR1 and CDR2 sequences are SGHTA and FQGTGA. DNA for the CDR3: TGTGCCAGCAGCGCGACAGGGCCAACGACTGAAGCTTTCTTT. Translated, it gives CASSATGPTTEAFF.

Only one count was recorded for this clone. The chain is built from TRBV5-4 and TRBJ1-1, with 7 positions matching TRBD1. V gave up 4 bases and J gave up 4 bases; unmatched junction bases: 10. Germline loops: CDR1 SGHNT, CDR2 YYREEE (reference sequence). CDR3 length: 15 residues. CDR3 nucleotides: TGTGCCAGCAGCGACTCGGGACAGCTCCGCACTGAAGCTTTCTTT. Amino acid sequence: CASSDSGQLRTEAFF.

The V call is TRBV28, the J call TRBJ2-2; the D gene could be TRBD1 or TRBD2 (5 bases each). The CDR3 has 14 amino acids. V was cut by 7 bases and J by 5 bases, with 14 bases left in between. The germline V gene encodes CDR1 MDHEN and CDR2 SYDVKM. The CDR3 region has the DNA TGTGCCAGCACCCATGGGGGTAAAACCGGGGAGCTGTTTTTT. It yields the protein CASTHGGKTGELFF.

V is TRBV9 and J is TRBJ2-1; D gene uncertain. The length of the CDR3 is 11 residues. From germline, CDR1 is SGDLS and CDR2 YYNGEE. V shed 1 base and J shed 7 bases, with 3 bases lying between them. The CDR3 reads CASSVRNEQFF. In DNA form, the CDR3 reads TGTGCCAGCAGCGTAAGAAATGAGCAGTTCTTC.

The CDR3 sequence: CAGSEAWDNSPLHF. The CDR3 region has the DNA TGTGCCGGGTCCGAGGCATGGGATAATTCACCCCTCCACTTT. The rearrangement joins TRBV7-9 to TRBJ1-6; unclear D gene. This CDR3 is 14 amino acids long. With 11 bases removed from V and 5 bases from J, the gap between germline ends came to 16 bases. Germline CDR1 and CDR2: SEHNR and FQNEAQ (reference sequence).